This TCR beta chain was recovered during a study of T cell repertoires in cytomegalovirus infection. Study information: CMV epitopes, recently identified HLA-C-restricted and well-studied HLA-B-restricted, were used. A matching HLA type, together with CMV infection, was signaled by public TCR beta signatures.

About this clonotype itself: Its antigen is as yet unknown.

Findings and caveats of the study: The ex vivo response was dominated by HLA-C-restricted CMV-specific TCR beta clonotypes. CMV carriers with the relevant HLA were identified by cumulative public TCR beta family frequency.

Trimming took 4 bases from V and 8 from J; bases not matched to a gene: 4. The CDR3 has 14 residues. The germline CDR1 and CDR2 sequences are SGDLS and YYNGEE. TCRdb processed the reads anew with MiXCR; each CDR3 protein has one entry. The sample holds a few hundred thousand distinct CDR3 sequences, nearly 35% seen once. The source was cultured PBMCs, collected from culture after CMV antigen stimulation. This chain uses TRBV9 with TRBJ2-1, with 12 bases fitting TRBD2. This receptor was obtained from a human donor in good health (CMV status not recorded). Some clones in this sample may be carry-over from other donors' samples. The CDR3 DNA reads TGTGCCAGCAGCTCTAGCGGGAGGGCCGATGAGCAGTTCTTC. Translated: CASSSSGRADEQFF.